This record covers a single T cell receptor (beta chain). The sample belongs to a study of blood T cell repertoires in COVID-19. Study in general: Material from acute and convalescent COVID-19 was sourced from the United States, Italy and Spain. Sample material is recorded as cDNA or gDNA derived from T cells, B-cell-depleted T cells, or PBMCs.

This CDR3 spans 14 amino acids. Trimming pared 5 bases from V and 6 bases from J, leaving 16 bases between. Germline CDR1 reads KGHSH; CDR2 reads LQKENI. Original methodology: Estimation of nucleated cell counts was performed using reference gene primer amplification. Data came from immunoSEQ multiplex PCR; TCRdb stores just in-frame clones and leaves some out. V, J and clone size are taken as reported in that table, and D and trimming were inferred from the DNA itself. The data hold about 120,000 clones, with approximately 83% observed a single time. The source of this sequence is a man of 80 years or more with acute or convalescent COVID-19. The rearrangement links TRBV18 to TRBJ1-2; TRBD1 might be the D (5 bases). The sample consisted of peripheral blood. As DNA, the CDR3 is TGTGCCAGCTCAACCCAAGGGGAGGTACATGGCTACACCTTC. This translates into CASSTQGEVHGYTF. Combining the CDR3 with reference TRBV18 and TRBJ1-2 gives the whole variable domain NAGVMQNPRHLVRRRGQEARLRCSPMKGHSHVYWYRQLPEEGLKFMVYLQKENIIDESGMPKERFSAEFPKEGPSILRIQQVVRGDSAAYFCASSTQGEVHGYTFGSGTRLTVV.